This T cell receptor (beta chain) emerged from a study of cytomegalovirus exposure and HLA in healthy donors. Germline loops: CDR1 ENHRY, CDR2 SYGVKD. The CDR3 has 15 amino acids. Trimming took off 2 bases at V and 3 bases at J, with 13 bases between the two ends. On this clone itself: Its antigen is undetermined.

Primers for the PCR totalled 60 Vbeta and 13 Jbeta. The assay was immunoSEQ multiplex PCR, and TCRdb's table has in-frame clones only and misses some. The data hold around 150,000 clones, with over 75% observed a single time. Notes on the study in general: In a later analysis, a genetic analysis reported fewer productive-TCR N-insertions in an Asian-associated ancestry cluster than the cohort average. The study carried out a later analysis of TCR beta sequences. It associated 15,000 to 20,000 of them with specific HLA alleles at a false discovery rate of 0.05.

This chain connects TRBV10-3 to TRBJ1-1, with D unclear. The receptor comes from a woman in her 40s in good health and CMV-seronegative. Sequences were obtained from PBMCs. The CDR3 is CAISEALRAYTEAFF. The CDR3 DNA follows: TGTGCCATCAGTGAGGCCTTACGCGCCTACACTGAAGCTTTCTTT.